This T cell receptor beta chain was retrieved from a study of blood T cell repertoires in COVID-19. Looking at the study overall: Both acute and convalescent COVID-19 samples were obtained from the United States, Italy and Spain.

Authors' processing steps: How many nucleated cells were present was estimated from reference gene primer amplification. The data were produced by immunoSEQ multiplex PCR, yet TCRdb's version contains in-frame clones alone and is incomplete. That table supplies the V and J calls and clone size; D and trimming were determined from the DNA. The top ten hold 2% to 2.5% of the sample, which has a few hundred thousand clones, roughly 85% seen once. CDR3 length: 15 amino acids. Germline V lookup: CDR1 MNHEY, CDR2 SMNVEV (reference sequence). Trimming shortened V by 2 bases and J by 0 bases, and 11 bases separated the two germline ends.

The TCR originated in a man aged 25 to 40 who had recovered from COVID-19. This chain connects TRBV27 to TRBJ2-7; D is ambiguous. Sequenced material: peripheral blood. Here the CDR3 reads CASSLQQAYSYEQYF. CDR3 nucleotides: TGTGCCAGCAGTTTACAGCAGGCCTACTCCTACGAGCAGTACTTC.